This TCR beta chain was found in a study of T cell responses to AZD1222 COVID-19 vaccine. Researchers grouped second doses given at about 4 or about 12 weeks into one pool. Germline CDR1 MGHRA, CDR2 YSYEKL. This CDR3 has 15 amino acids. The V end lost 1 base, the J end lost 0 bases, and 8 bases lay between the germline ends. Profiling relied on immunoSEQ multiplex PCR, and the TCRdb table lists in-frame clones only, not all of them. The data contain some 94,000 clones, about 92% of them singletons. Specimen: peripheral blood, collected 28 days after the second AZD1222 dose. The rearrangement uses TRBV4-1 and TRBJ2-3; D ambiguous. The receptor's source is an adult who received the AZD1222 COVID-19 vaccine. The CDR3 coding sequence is TGCGCCAGCAGCCAAGCGAGAACTAGCACAGATACGCAGTATTTT. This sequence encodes CASSQARTSTDTQYF.